This entry lists 27 T cell receptor beta chains sequenced from one sample in a study of T-cell reconstitution after alpha-beta-depleted transplantation in children. It was with unique molecular identifiers that the TCRbeta library was prepared. TCRdb independently ran MiXCR on the PCR reads; one entry per CDR3 protein. The data hold around 100,000 distinct CDR3 sequences, with about 9.4% observed a single time. The sequenced sample was PBMCs, obtained before TCRalphabeta/CD19-depleted stem cell transplant. These receptors all come from a boy younger than 10 with acute lymphoblastic leukemia, due to receive a stem cell transplant.

CDR3 DNA: TGTGCCAGCAGTGACTCTCCGGGGGGCACAGATACGCAGTATTTT. Translation gives CASSDSPGGTDTQYF. This chain uses TRBV6-4 with TRBJ2-3; tentatively, D is TRBD2 (6 bases). The V gene lost 0 bases and the J gene lost 1 base, with 8 bases spanning the gap. CDR3 size: 15 residues. Germline V lookup: CDR1 MRHNA, CDR2 SNTAGT.

J is TRBJ2-3 and V is TRBV10-1; no firm D call. The CDR3 length is 15 residues. The V end lost 6 bases, the J end lost 0 bases, and 13 bases lay between the germline ends. CDR1 WNHNN and CDR2 SYGVQD come from the germline V gene (reference sequence). CDR3 amino acids: CASSPRARSTDTQYF. The CDR3 DNA reads as TGCGCCAGCAGCCCCCGGGCGAGAAGCACAGATACGCAGTATTTT.

Ten or more counts support this clonotype. V usage is TRBV7-7 and J usage is TRBJ2-1, with D perhaps matching TRBD2 (6 bases). V lost 5 bases and J lost 9, with 20 bases in between. From germline, CDR1 is SSHAT and CDR2 FNYEAQ (reference sequence). The CDR3 totals 15 residues. Here the CDR3 reads CASSAGGTGVIEQFF. Here the CDR3 DNA reads TGTGCCAGCAGCGCGGGCGGGACGGGAGTAATTGAGCAGTTCTTC.

The V gene is TRBV29-1, the J gene TRBJ2-5; weak D call: TRBD1 (7 bases). CDR1 and CDR2 (germline): SQVTM, ANQGSEA. The CDR3 contains 14 residues. V shed 6 bases and J shed 2 bases, with 16 bases lying between them. The CDR3, as DNA: TGCAGCGTGCCGCAGGGGGGCATGCAAGAGACCCAGTACTTC. This sequence encodes CSVPQGGMQETQYF. Filled out from reference TRBV29-1 and TRBJ2-5, the complete variable domain reads SAVISQKPSRDICQRGTSLTIQCQVDSQVTMMFWYRQQPGQSLTLIATANQGSEATYESGFVIDKFPISRPNLTFSTLTVSNMSPEDSSIYLCSVPQGGMQETQYFGPGTRLLVL.

The V gene is TRBV5-1, the J gene TRBJ1-1; 8 bases map to TRBD1. The germline V gene has CDR1 SGHRS and CDR2 YFSETQ. CDR3 size: 16 residues. The trim removed 4 bases at V and 1 base at J, leaving 9 bases unmatched. The CDR3 bases are TGCGCCAGCAGCGGTCGGGACAGGCCGTCGAACACTGAAGCTTTCTTT. Amino acids: CASSGRDRPSNTEAFF. Using reference TRBV5-1 and TRBJ1-1 for the parts outside the CDR3, the full variable domain is KAGVTQTPRYLIKTRGQQVTLSCSPISGHRSVSWYQQTPGQGLQFLFEYFSETQRNKGNFPGRFSGRQFSNSRSEMNVSTLELGDSALYLCASSGRDRPSNTEAFFGQGTRLTVV.

The V call is TRBV29-1, the J call TRBJ2-7; the match to TRBD1 covers 9 bases. The junction had 6 bases not matched to a gene; V was cut back by 3 bases and J by 3 bases. The CDR3 length is 14 residues. Germline V gene lookup returns CDR1 SQVTM and CDR2 ANQGSEA. CDR3 coding DNA: TGCAGCGTTGAGGACGGGACAGGGCTCTACGAGCAGTACTTC. This encodes CSVEDGTGLYEQYF.

The chain has TRBV20-1 and TRBJ2-7; tentatively, D is TRBD2 (5 bases). Looked up from germline, CDR1 is DFQATT and CDR2 is SNEGSKA (reference sequence). The CDR3 sequence is 11 residues long. V was shortened by 6 bases and J by 3 bases, with 9 bases between the two germline ends. CDR3 DNA sequence: TGCAGTGCAGAGGGAGTCTACGAGCAGTACTTC. Its protein product is CSAEGVYEQYF.

This clonotype was detected many times. V is TRBV12-3 or TRBV12-4 and J is TRBJ2-3, with a tentative D call TRBD2 (5 bases). The CDR3 runs 13 residues. The V end was cut by 7 bases, the J end by 11 bases, with 19 bases between. CDR3 DNA: TGTGCCAGCAACCTCGGTGGCCACGCGGGGCAGTATTTT. Encoded protein: CASNLGGHAGQYF.

This chain joins TRBV27 and TRBJ2-2; D gene ambiguous. This CDR3 is 12 amino acids long. V dropped 1 base and J dropped 6 bases, with 3 bases sitting between them. In germline, CDR1 is MNHEY, CDR2 SMNVEV (reference sequence). The CDR3 nucleotides read TGTGCCAGCAGTTTATACCCCGGGGAGCTGTTTTTT. As protein: CASSLYPGELFF.

The chain joins TRBV5-1 to TRBJ2-3; D is possibly TRBD2 (5 bases). V was shortened by 0 bases and J by 2 bases, with 13 bases between the two germline ends. The CDR3 has 16 residues. Germline lookup yields CDR1 SGHRS and CDR2 YFSETQ. Here the CDR3 reads CASSLGTFTNTDTQYF. In DNA, the CDR3 is TGCGCCAGCAGCTTGGGGACTTTTACCAACACAGATACGCAGTATTTT.

The rearrangement links TRBV5-1 to TRBJ2-5; D is perhaps TRBD1 (6 bases). The length of the CDR3 is 14 residues. From germline, CDR1 is SGHRS and CDR2 YFSETQ. Trimming removed 4 bases from V and 3 bases from J, with 13 bases in between. This CDR3 is CASSAGTIKETQYF. The DNA of the CDR3 is TGCGCCAGCAGCGCCGGGACAATTAAAGAGACCCAGTACTTC.

The V call is TRBV7-9, the J call TRBJ1-2; D is perhaps TRBD1 (6 bases). The length of the CDR3 is 16 residues. V was trimmed by 5 bases and J by 2 bases, leaving 18 bases between them. Germline CDR1 SEHNR, CDR2 FQNEAQ (reference sequence). The DNA for the CDR3 is TGTGCCAGCAGCCGCAAGGGGGGCCTACAAAACTATGGCTACACCTTC. As protein: CASSRKGGLQNYGYTF.

This clonotype has a count of ten or more. The rearrangement uses TRBV29-1 and TRBJ1-2; TRBD1 agrees at 12 bases. From germline, CDR1 is SQVTM and CDR2 ANQGSEA. After removal of 5 bases from V and 4 bases from J, the junction contained 11 bases not matched to a gene. The CDR3 totals 16 residues. CDR3 DNA: TGCAGCGTTCCGACTGGGACAGGGGGCGCCCTCTATGGCTACACCTTC. As protein: CSVPTGTGGALYGYTF.

A few counts support this clonotype. The chain recombines TRBV12-3 or TRBV12-4 with TRBJ2-2; D gene uncertain. The CDR3 sequence is 14 residues long. Trimming cost V 5 bases and J 2 bases, with 9 bases left between them. This CDR3 is CASSPRLNTGELFF. Written as DNA, the CDR3 is TGTGCCAGCAGTCCTAGACTTAACACCGGGGAGCTGTTTTTT.

This sequence joins TRBV2 and TRBJ2-3; D may be TRBD1 or TRBD2 (5 bases each). The CDR3 covers 15 residues. Germline CDR1 SNHLY, CDR2 FYNNEI. Trimming took off 4 bases at V and 0 bases at J, with 11 bases between the two ends. CDR3 nucleotides: TGTGCCAGCAGTGTGGGGACGCTTAGCACAGATACGCAGTATTTT. Amino acids: CASSVGTLSTDTQYF.

This clonotype came up many times. The chain uses TRBV9 and TRBJ2-2; D possibly matches TRBD1 or TRBD2 (6 bases each). Deletions cut 3 bases from V and 1 base from J, with 13 bases between. Per germline, CDR1 SGDLS and CDR2 YYNGEE. The CDR3 loop spans 16 amino acids. CDR3 in amino acids: CASSAGGTMNTGELFF. DNA for the CDR3: TGTGCCAGCAGCGCCGGCGGGACAATGAACACCGGGGAGCTGTTTTTT.

The chain has TRBV7-9 and TRBJ2-3; possibly TRBD1 or TRBD2 for D (5 bases each). Trimming stripped 5 bases from V and 7 bases from J, with 19 bases between. Germline V CDR1 and CDR2: SEHNR, FQNEAQ (reference sequence). The CDR3 totals 15 residues. CDR3 amino acids: CASSRGTSSLNTQYF. The CDR3 coding sequence is TGTGCCAGCAGCCGAGGGACCTCCTCGTTGAATACGCAGTATTTT. Full variable domain (missing parts from reference TRBV7-9 and TRBJ2-3): DTGVSQNPRHKITKRGQNVTFRCDPISEHNRLYWYRQTLGQGPEFLTYFQNEAQLEKSRLLSDRFSAERPKGSFSTLEIQRTEQGDSAMYLCASSRGTSSLNTQYFGPGTRLTVL.

Only a few counts were recorded for this clonotype. The chain employs TRBV5-1 and TRBJ1-1; a weak D match, TRBD1 (5 bases). This CDR3 region has 15 residues. V lost 0 bases, J lost 3 bases, and 12 bases lay in between. Germline CDR1 reads SGHRS; CDR2 reads YFSETQ. The CDR3 reads CASSLDPGRDTEAFF. Here the CDR3 DNA reads TGCGCCAGCAGCTTGGATCCAGGGCGGGACACTGAAGCTTTCTTT.

This rearrangement joins TRBV5-1 to TRBJ1-1; maybe TRBD1 (6 bases). Germline V lookup: CDR1 SGHRS, CDR2 YFSETQ. This CDR3 spans 15 amino acids. V was pared by 0 bases and J by 4 bases, with 13 bases between. The CDR3 loop is CASSLAGGQSTEAFF. CDR3 coding DNA: TGCGCCAGCAGCTTGGCGGGGGGGCAGAGCACTGAAGCTTTCTTT. The full variable domain, in which reference TRBV5-1 and TRBJ1-1 provide the parts outside the CDR3, is KAGVTQTPRYLIKTRGQQVTLSCSPISGHRSVSWYQQTPGQGLQFLFEYFSETQRNKGNFPGRFSGRQFSNSRSEMNVSTLELGDSALYLCASSLAGGQSTEAFFGQGTRLTVV.

The rearrangement joins TRBV5-1 to TRBJ2-1; D is possibly TRBD2 (5 bases). The CDR3 loop spans 16 amino acids. V was shortened by 4 bases and J by 0 bases, with 14 bases between the two germline ends. CDR1 SGHRS and CDR2 YFSETQ come from the germline V gene. The CDR3 bases are TGCGCCAGCAGCCCCCCAGCGGCCAGCTCCTACAATGAGCAGTTCTTC. Its protein is CASSPPAASSYNEQFF.

The chain recombines TRBV7-2 with TRBJ2-4; D remains ambiguous. V was shortened by 1 base and J by 0 bases, with 13 bases between the two germline ends. This CDR3 spans 17 amino acids. From germline, CDR1 is SGHTA and CDR2 FQGNSA. CDR3 in amino acids: CASSLGGAQKAKNIQYF. In DNA form, the CDR3 reads TGTGCCAGCAGCTTAGGGGGTGCTCAGAAAGCCAAAAACATTCAGTACTTC.

Ten or more counts support this clonotype. The chain combines TRBV6-1 with TRBJ2-1; 12 positions agree with TRBD2. Losses at the gene ends were 6 bases for V and 10 bases for J; bases not matched to a gene: 7. This CDR3 contains 14 residues. Germline V gene data show CDR1 as MNHNS and CDR2 as SASEGT. The CDR3 DNA reads TGTGCCAGCAGAGGACTAGCGGGGACCAGGGAGCAGTTCTTC. It yields the protein CASRGLAGTREQFF.

A few counts support this clonotype. CDR3 nucleotide sequence: TGTGCCACCAGCAGACGGATAGCGGGAGACGAGCAGTACTTC. It specifies CATSRRIAGDEQYF. V and J are TRBV15 and TRBJ2-7; 9 bases agree with TRBD2. There are 14 residues in the CDR3. Trimming cost V 2 bases and J 5 bases; bases outside gene matches: 4. Germline CDR1 LNHNV, CDR2 YYDKDF (reference sequence).

This clonotype was counted only a few times. The chain uses TRBV2 and TRBJ2-1; D not certain. CDR3 length equals 16 residues. V dropped 6 bases and J dropped 5 bases, with 20 bases sitting between them. Per the germline V gene, CDR1 is SNHLY and CDR2 is FYNNEI. DNA for the CDR3: TGTGCCAGCAGCGAACCTTGGTCCCACACCGACAATGAGCAGTTCTTC. Its protein is CASSEPWSHTDNEQFF.

The chain carries TRBV11-2 and TRBJ2-5; a possible D gene is TRBD2 (5 bases). In germline, CDR1 is SGHAT, CDR2 FQNNGV. Trimming stripped 4 bases from V and 1 base from J, with 10 bases between. CDR3 size: 14 residues. The DNA of the CDR3 is TGTGCCAGCAGCTCGGACTGGGCCCAAGAGACCCAGTACTTC. Translation gives CASSSDWAQETQYF.

This clonotype has more than one count but fewer than ten. The rearrangement joins TRBV7-8 to TRBJ2-3; D is perhaps TRBD2 (6 bases). V was trimmed by 2 bases and J by 0 bases, leaving 21 bases between them. Germline V gene sequence: CDR1 SGHVS, CDR2 FQNEAQ. CDR3 length: 19 amino acids. The CDR3 bases are TGTGCCAGCAGCTTATCTATTGGTTTGGGGGGAGGAAGCACAGATACGCAGTATTTT. It specifies CASSLSIGLGGGSTDTQYF. Supplemented by reference TRBV7-8 and TRBJ2-3, the full variable domain reads GAGVSQSPRYKVAKRGQDVALRCDPISGHVSLFWYQQALGQGPEFLTYFQNEAQLDKSGLPSDRFFAERPEGSVSTLKIQRTQQEDSAVYLCASSLSIGLGGGSTDTQYFGPGTRLTVL.

This clonotype was counted many times. The rearrangement links TRBV20-1 to TRBJ2-7; D ambiguous. V lost 1 base to trimming and J lost 10 bases, with 20 bases between them. The CDR3 contains 14 residues. Germline V gene sequence: CDR1 DFQATT, CDR2 SNEGSKA (reference sequence). CDR3 coding DNA: TGCAGTGCTAGAGTGGCTTTTTTCTCAAGCCGACAGTACTTC. This translates into CSARVAFFSSRQYF.